A single sample is the source of the 25 T cell receptor beta chains below, sequenced in a study of blood T cell repertoires in COVID-19. Using immunoSEQ multiplex PCR, the repertoire was profiled, and TCRdb retains in-frame clones only, with some absent. Among over 200,000 clones listed, roughly 86% were seen once. Sequencing input: peripheral blood. These TCRs come from a human donor in a cohort sampled during active COVID-19.

The V and J genes are TRBV11-3 and TRBJ2-1; D is uncertain. The germline V and J ends were trimmed by 6 bases and 8 bases, with 14 bases remaining between them. CDR3 size: 13 residues. CDR1 SGHNT and CDR2 YENEEA come from the germline V gene. CDR3 sequence: CASRSSSGDEQFF. DNA of the CDR3: TGTGCCAGCAGGTCCTCTAGTGGTGATGAGCAGTTCTTC.

CDR3 sequence (DNA): TGTGCCAGCAGGAATCCATACAGGGGCCACGAGCAGTACTTC. It encodes CASRNPYRGHEQYF. The chain combines TRBV7-9 with TRBJ2-7; TRBD1 matches at 7 bases. Looked up from germline, CDR1 is SEHNR and CDR2 is FQNEAQ (reference sequence). This CDR3 region has 14 residues. V trimming: 6 bases; J trimming: 5 bases; junction bases outside the gene matches: 10.

The chain recombines TRBV28 with TRBJ2-7; no reliable D call. V dropped 6 bases and J dropped 5 bases, with 17 bases sitting between them. CDR3 length: 14 residues. From germline, CDR1 is MDHEN and CDR2 SYDVKM. The CDR3 protein is CASRSPARSHEQYF. CDR3 nucleotides: TGTGCCAGCAGGTCTCCCGCTAGGTCCCACGAGCAGTACTTC.

The V call is TRBV5-1, the J call TRBJ2-4; TRBD2 matches at 8 bases. Trimming cost V 4 bases and J 7 bases; bases outside gene matches: 4. This CDR3 contains 13 residues. Germline V gives CDR1 SGHRS, CDR2 YFSETQ. CDR3: CASSPGLANIQYF. CDR3 coding DNA: TGCGCCAGCAGCCCCGGACTAGCTAACATTCAGTACTTC. Supplemented by reference TRBV5-1 and TRBJ2-4, the full variable domain reads KAGVTQTPRYLIKTRGQQVTLSCSPISGHRSVSWYQQTPGQGLQFLFEYFSETQRNKGNFPGRFSGRQFSNSRSEMNVSTLELGDSALYLCASSPGLANIQYFGAGTRLSVL.

The chain joins TRBV7-8 to TRBJ1-5, with 9 bases lining up with TRBD1. Germline lookup yields CDR1 SGHVS and CDR2 FQNEAQ. This CDR3 has 18 amino acids. With V trimmed by 0 bases and J by 0 bases, 6 bases remained unmatched. CDR3 in amino acids: CASSLAGRTGDSNQPQHF. CDR3 DNA: TGTGCCAGCAGCTTAGCGGGCAGGACAGGGGATAGCAATCAGCCCCAGCATTTT. The variable domain in full, with the rest retrieved from reference TRBV7-8 and TRBJ1-5, is GAGVSQSPRYKVAKRGQDVALRCDPISGHVSLFWYQQALGQGPEFLTYFQNEAQLDKSGLPSDRFFAERPEGSVSTLKIQRTQQEDSAVYLCASSLAGRTGDSNQPQHFGDGTRLSIL.

The J gene is TRBJ1-5, the V gene TRBV7-8, with TRBD1 matching 7 bases. CDR3 length: 16 residues. Per germline, CDR1 SGHVS and CDR2 FQNEAQ. After removal of 2 bases from V and 6 bases from J, the junction contained 10 bases not matched to a gene. The CDR3 spells CASSLFSDRATQPQHF. DNA of the CDR3: TGTGCCAGCAGCTTATTCTCCGACAGGGCAACTCAGCCCCAGCATTTT.

The CDR3 DNA reads as TGTGCCAGCAGCTTAGCGCCGGGCGGGCTCTACGAGCAGTACTTC. It specifies CASSLAPGGLYEQYF. This chain links TRBV7-9 with TRBJ2-7, with D perhaps TRBD2 (5 bases). The CDR3 runs to 15 residues. The V gene's germline CDR1 is SEHNR and CDR2 FQNEAQ (reference sequence). Trimming pared 0 bases from V and 3 bases from J, leaving 12 bases between.

The gene calls are TRBV6-5 and TRBJ1-2, with a tentative D call TRBD1 (6 bases). V lost 0 bases and J 7 bases, leaving 12 bases between the germline ends. This CDR3 contains 14 residues. Germline V lookup: CDR1 MNHEY, CDR2 SVGAGI. The CDR3 spells CASSYSTGTSGYTF. The DNA of the CDR3 is TGTGCCAGCAGTTACTCGACAGGTACCTCTGGCTACACCTTC.

V usage is TRBV30 and J usage is TRBJ2-6; TRBD1 or TRBD2 may be the D gene (5 bases each). Germline loops: CDR1 GTSNPN, CDR2 SVGIG (reference sequence). V lost 5 bases to trimming and J lost 0 bases, with 11 bases between them. The CDR3 has 15 residues. The CDR3 here is CAWGGVPSGANVLTF. The CDR3 region has the DNA TGTGCCTGGGGGGGAGTCCCCTCTGGGGCCAACGTCCTGACTTTC.

This clone was recorded a few times. J is TRBJ2-3 and V is TRBV19, with 12 nucleotides matching TRBD2. The CDR3 spans 18 residues. Germline CDR1 reads LNHDA; CDR2 reads SQIVND (reference sequence). Trimming at V came to 6 bases and at J to 0 bases, leaving 10 bases not matched to a gene. CDR3 sequence: CASSPTSGGNPSTDTQYF. CDR3 bases: TGTGCCAGTAGCCCTACTAGCGGGGGGAACCCTAGCACAGATACGCAGTATTTT. The full variable domain, completed using reference TRBV19 and TRBJ2-3, is DGGITQSPKYLFRKEGQNVTLSCEQNLNHDAMYWYRQDPGQGLRLIYYSQIVNDFQKGDIAEGYSVSREKKESFPLTVTSAQKNPTAFYLCASSPTSGGNPSTDTQYFGPGTRLTVL.

The chain has TRBV4-3 and TRBJ2-3, with 8 bases matching TRBD1. Germline V CDR1 and CDR2: LGHNA, YSLEER. After removal of 0 bases from V and 4 bases from J, the junction contained 6 bases not matched to a gene. This CDR3 has 16 residues. The CDR3 DNA follows: TGCGCCAGCAGCCAAGAAGGACAGGGAGAGGCAGATACGCAGTATTTT. It yields the protein CASSQEGQGEADTQYF.

The chain is built from TRBV6-5 and TRBJ2-7; the D is unclear. Germline CDR1 and CDR2: MNHEY and SVGAGI. The CDR3 runs 15 residues. Trimming removed 0 bases at V and 5 bases at J, with 14 bases between. The CDR3 region has the DNA TGTGCCAGCAGTTACTCGGGTCGGAAGAGCGACGAGCAGTACTTC. This sequence encodes CASSYSGRKSDEQYF.

For the CDR3, the DNA is TGTGCCAGCAGCCACACCCGACTAGGACGGAATCCATGCCGCTCCTACGAGCAGTACTTC. Translation: CASSHTRLGRNPCRSYEQYF. The genes are TRBV3-1 (or the pseudogene TRBV3-2) and TRBJ2-7; D possibly corresponds to TRBD2 (6 bases). V shed 3 bases and J shed 0 bases, with 27 bases lying between them. The CDR3 length is 20 residues. Per the germline V gene, CDR1 is LGHDT and CDR2 is YNNKEL (reference sequence).

The V and J genes are TRBV10-3 and TRBJ2-7; 7 bases are shared with TRBD1. The CDR3 loop spans 14 amino acids. V shed 3 bases, J shed 0 bases, and the junction held 2 bases outside the gene matches. CDR1 is ENHRY and CDR2 is SYGVKD in the germline V gene. The CDR3 DNA reads TGTGCCATCAGTGATGGGACAGTCTCCTACGAGCAGTACTTC. Translated, it gives CAISDGTVSYEQYF.

The chain employs TRBV3-1 (or the pseudogene TRBV3-2) and TRBJ1-5; D perhaps matches TRBD1 (5 bases). This CDR3 contains 16 residues. V lost 1 base, J lost 5 bases, and 15 bases lay in between. The germline gives CDR1 LGHDT, CDR2 YNNKEL (reference sequence). The CDR3 nucleotides read TGTGCCAGCAGCCAAGGTATGGACACATTCTATCAGCCCCAGCATTTT. It specifies CASSQGMDTFYQPQHF.

The rearrangement uses TRBV19 and TRBJ1-1, with D possibly matching TRBD1 (6 bases). CDR1 and CDR2 (germline): LNHDA, SQIVND (reference sequence). Trimming took off 4 bases at V and 0 bases at J, with 12 bases between the two ends. The CDR3 runs to 15 residues. Here the CDR3 reads CASSTTGWMNTEAFF. CDR3 nucleotides: TGTGCCAGTAGTACCACAGGGTGGATGAACACTGAAGCTTTCTTT.

V and J are TRBV7-3 and TRBJ2-1; 12 nucleotides agree with TRBD2. Germline V gene lookup returns CDR1 SGHTA and CDR2 FQGTGA. Losses at the gene ends were 5 bases for V and 7 bases for J; bases not matched to a gene: 9. The CDR3 has 16 residues. CDR3 in amino acids: CASSPRTSGVSNEQFF. The CDR3 DNA reads TGTGCCAGCAGCCCCAGGACTAGCGGGGTGAGTAATGAGCAGTTCTTC.

This chain joins TRBV29-1 and TRBJ1-2; 8 bases are a match to TRBD1. Germline CDR1 SQVTM, CDR2 ANQGSEA. J gave up 9 bases and V 5 bases, and 11 bases lay outside the gene matches. CDR3 length: 13 amino acids. CDR3 DNA: TGCAGCGTTTTTCCTGGACAGGGCGGAAGCTACACCTTC. It translates to CSVFPGQGGSYTF.

The rearrangement joins TRBV7-2 to TRBJ2-5, with TRBD2 matching 9 bases. There are 16 residues in the CDR3. CDR1 is SGHTA, CDR2 FQGNSA, per germline. Germline trimming cut 0 bases from V and 0 bases from J; bases unmatched to any gene: 2. The CDR3 DNA reads TGTGCCAGCAGCTTAGCTGCGGGGGGGCACCAAGAGACCCAGTACTTC. This encodes CASSLAAGGHQETQYF. The variable domain in full, completed from reference TRBV7-2 and TRBJ2-5, reads GAGVSQSPSNKVTEKGKDVELRCDPISGHTALYWYRQSLGQGLEFLIYFQGNSAPDKSGLPSDRFSAERTGGSVSTLTIQRTQQEDSAVYLCASSLAAGGHQETQYFGPGTRLLVL.

This chain uses TRBV9 with TRBJ2-7, with 9 bases fitting TRBD1. J lost 3 bases, V lost 0 bases, and 4 bases had no gene match. Per the germline V gene, CDR1 is SGDLS and CDR2 is YYNGEE. This CDR3 spans 15 amino acids. The CDR3 spells CASSVATGQGYEQYF. For the CDR3, the DNA is TGTGCCAGCAGCGTAGCGACGGGACAGGGCTACGAGCAGTACTTC.

The chain links TRBV4-1 to TRBJ2-3; 11 nucleotides align to TRBD2. This CDR3 region has 16 residues. Germline CDR1 and CDR2: MGHRA and YSYEKL. J lost 0 bases, V lost 6 bases, and 5 bases had no gene match. CDR3: CASRTSGTRSTDTQYF. The CDR3 DNA is TGCGCCAGCAGGACTAGCGGGACTCGTAGCACAGATACGCAGTATTTT.

The CDR3 DNA sequence: TGTGCCAGCAGCGCGTACCAAACAGGGGAAGGGGAGACCCAGTACTTC. This encodes CASSAYQTGEGETQYF. V usage is TRBV7-9 and J usage is TRBJ2-5; 7 bases fit TRBD1. The CDR3 extends over 16 amino acids. V shed 5 bases and J 5 bases; nucleotides not matched to a gene: 14. Per germline, CDR1 SEHNR and CDR2 FQNEAQ (reference sequence).

The J gene is TRBJ1-1, the V gene TRBV11-2, with unresolved D. CDR3 length: 14 amino acids. V lost 4 bases and J lost 0, with 9 bases in between. Germline V lookup: CDR1 SGHAT, CDR2 FQNNGV. CDR3 residues: CASSWNSLNTEAFF. The CDR3 DNA reads TGTGCCAGCAGCTGGAACAGCTTGAACACTGAAGCTTTCTTT.

V usage is TRBV30 and J usage is TRBJ1-1; 8 bases agree with TRBD1. Germline lookup yields CDR1 GTSNPN and CDR2 SVGIG (reference sequence). This CDR3 has 12 amino acids. V shed 5 bases, J shed 1 base, and the junction held 0 bases outside the gene matches. The CDR3 DNA reads TGTGCCTGGGACAGGGGGAACACTGAAGCTTTCTTT. As protein: CAWDRGNTEAFF.

The chain has TRBV10-3 and TRBJ1-4; 9 bases agree with TRBD1. Germline-derived CDR1 and CDR2 are ENHRY and SYGVKD. The CDR3 loop spans 18 amino acids. V was pared by 2 bases and J by 4 bases, with 11 bases of the junction left unmatched. CDR3: CAISEAPTGGDLNEKLFF. The CDR3 DNA reads TGTGCCATCAGTGAGGCCCCGACAGGGGGAGATCTTAATGAAAAACTGTTTTTT.